This T cell receptor (beta chain) derives from a study of blood T cell repertoires in COVID-19. This table comes from immunoSEQ multiplex PCR, and its TCRdb copy is limited to in-frame clones, with some not included. The sample holds some 300,000 clones, 87% seen once. CDR3 length: 18 residues. V was trimmed by 4 bases and J by 2 bases, leaving 25 bases between them. Germline values: CDR1 SGHRS, CDR2 YFSETQ. The sequenced material came from PBMCs or T cells enriched from blood (not recorded which). V and J are TRBV5-1 and TRBJ2-7; the D gene is possibly TRBD2 (6 bases). The TCR originated in a woman aged 25 to 39 who had recovered from COVID-19. CDR3 DNA sequence: TGCGCCAGCAGCCGTAATACTGGACTAAAGACTCGGGCCTACGAGCAGTACTTC. It yields the protein CASSRNTGLKTRAYEQYF.